This record concerns one TCR beta chain sequence. Antigen: not known. Sequencing was performed with immunoSEQ multiplex PCR; in TCRdb, only in-frame clones are kept and a portion is missing. This repertoire shows 30,000 to 40,000 clones, approximately 90% found once; its top ten account for more than 30%. The source of the sample is a study of OX40 agonist ivuxolimab in advanced cancers. Study results and caveats: Certain nonresponding patients likewise had low normalized T-cell clonal expansion. The antigen specificity of the peripheral T cells (those that were expanded) was not determined.

Unmatched junction bases numbered 4, after V lost 0 bases and J lost 2 bases. The germline V gene encodes CDR1 GTSNPN and CDR2 SVGIG (reference sequence). The CDR3 contains 15 residues. Exclusion of a patient followed from autoimmune disease history or systemic immunosuppression. Drawing of blood for sampling happened at baseline, at cycle 4 day 1, and at cycle 7 day 1. The material sequenced was CD4+ or CD8+ T cells sorted from blood, taken in a trial of the OX40 agonist ivuxolimab. The source of this sequence is an adult with an advanced solid tumor such as melanoma, head and neck, liver or kidney cancer. The chain employs TRBV30 and TRBJ1-3, with 7 bases lining up with TRBD1. CDR3 amino acids: CAWSVGQIPGNTIYF. Here the CDR3 DNA reads TGTGCCTGGAGTGTGGGACAGATACCTGGAAACACCATATATTTT. Together with reference TRBV30 and TRBJ1-3, the CDR3 gives the full variable domain: SQTIHQWPATLVQPVGSPLSLECTVEGTSNPNLYWYRQAAGRGLQLLFYSVGIGQISSEVPQNLSASRPQDRQFILSSKKLLLSDSGFYLCAWSVGQIPGNTIYFGEGSWLTVV.